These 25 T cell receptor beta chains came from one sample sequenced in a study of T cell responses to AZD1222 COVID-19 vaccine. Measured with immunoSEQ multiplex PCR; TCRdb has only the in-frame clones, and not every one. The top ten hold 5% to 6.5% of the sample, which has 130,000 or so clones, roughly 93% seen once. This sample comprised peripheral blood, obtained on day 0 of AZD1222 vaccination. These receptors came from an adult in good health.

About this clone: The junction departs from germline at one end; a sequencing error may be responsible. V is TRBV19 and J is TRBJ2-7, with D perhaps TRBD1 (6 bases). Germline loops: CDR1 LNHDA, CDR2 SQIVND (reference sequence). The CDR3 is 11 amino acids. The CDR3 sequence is CASSTSGTRVF. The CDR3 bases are TGTGCCAGTAGTACATCCGGGACACGGGTCTTC.

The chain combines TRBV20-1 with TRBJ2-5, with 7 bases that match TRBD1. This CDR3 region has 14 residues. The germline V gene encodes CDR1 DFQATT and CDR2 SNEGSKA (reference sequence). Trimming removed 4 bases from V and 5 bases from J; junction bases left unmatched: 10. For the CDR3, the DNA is TGCAGTGCTAATGAGGGGGCGTTGGATGAGACCCAGTACTTC. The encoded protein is CSANEGALDETQYF.

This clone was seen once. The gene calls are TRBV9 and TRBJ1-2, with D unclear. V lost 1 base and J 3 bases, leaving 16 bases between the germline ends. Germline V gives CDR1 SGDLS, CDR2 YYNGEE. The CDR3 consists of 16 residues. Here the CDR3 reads CASSVNAGTADYGYTF. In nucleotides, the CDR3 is TGTGCCAGCAGCGTAAACGCCGGAACAGCTGACTATGGCTACACCTTC. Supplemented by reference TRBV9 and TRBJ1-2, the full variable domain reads DSGVTQTPKHLITATGQRVTLRCSPRSGDLSVYWYQQSLDQGLQFLIQYYNGEERAKGNILERFSAQQFPDLHSELNLSSLELGDSALYFCASSVNAGTADYGYTFGSGTRLTVV.

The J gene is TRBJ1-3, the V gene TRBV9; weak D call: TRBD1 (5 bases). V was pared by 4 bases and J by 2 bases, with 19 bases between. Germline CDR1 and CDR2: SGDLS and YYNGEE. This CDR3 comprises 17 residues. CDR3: CASSPLSLRGAGNTIYF. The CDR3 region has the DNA TGTGCCAGCAGCCCCCTAAGTCTTAGGGGCGCTGGAAACACCATATATTTT.

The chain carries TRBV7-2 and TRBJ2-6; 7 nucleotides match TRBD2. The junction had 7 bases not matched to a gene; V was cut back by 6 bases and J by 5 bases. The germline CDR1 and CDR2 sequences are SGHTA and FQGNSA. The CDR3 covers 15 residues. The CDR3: CASRRSGVRANVLTF. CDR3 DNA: TGTGCCAGCAGAAGGAGCGGGGTCAGGGCCAACGTCCTGACTTTC.

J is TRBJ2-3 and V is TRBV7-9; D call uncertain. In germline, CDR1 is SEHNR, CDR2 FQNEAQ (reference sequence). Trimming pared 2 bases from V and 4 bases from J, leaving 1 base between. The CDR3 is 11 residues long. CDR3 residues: CASSLSDTQYF. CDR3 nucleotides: TGTGCCAGCAGCTTATCAGATACGCAGTATTTT.

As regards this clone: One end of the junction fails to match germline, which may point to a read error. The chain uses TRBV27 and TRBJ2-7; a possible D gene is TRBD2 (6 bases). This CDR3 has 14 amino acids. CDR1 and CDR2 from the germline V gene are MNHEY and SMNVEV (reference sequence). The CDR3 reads CASRFLGGTYEQYF. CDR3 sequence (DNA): TGTGCCAGCCGTTTCTTGGGGGGTACCTACGAGCAGTACTTC.

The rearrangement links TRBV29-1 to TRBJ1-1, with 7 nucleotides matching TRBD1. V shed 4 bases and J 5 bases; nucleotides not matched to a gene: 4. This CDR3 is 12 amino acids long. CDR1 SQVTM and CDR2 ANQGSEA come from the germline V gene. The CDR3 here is CSVGDSGTEAFF. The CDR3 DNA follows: TGCAGCGTTGGGGACAGCGGGACTGAAGCTTTCTTT.

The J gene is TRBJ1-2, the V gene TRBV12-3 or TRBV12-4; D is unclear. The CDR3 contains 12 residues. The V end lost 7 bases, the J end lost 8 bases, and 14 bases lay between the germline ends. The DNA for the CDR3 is TGTGCCAGCAATCCTCTCTCGGCGGGCTACACCTTC. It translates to CASNPLSAGYTF.

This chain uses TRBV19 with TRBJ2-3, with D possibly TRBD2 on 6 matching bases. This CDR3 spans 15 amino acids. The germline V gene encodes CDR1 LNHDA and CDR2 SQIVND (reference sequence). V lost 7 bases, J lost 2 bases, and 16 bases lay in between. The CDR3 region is CASISGGADTDTQYF. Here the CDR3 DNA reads TGTGCCAGTATTTCTGGCGGGGCTGACACAGATACGCAGTATTTT.

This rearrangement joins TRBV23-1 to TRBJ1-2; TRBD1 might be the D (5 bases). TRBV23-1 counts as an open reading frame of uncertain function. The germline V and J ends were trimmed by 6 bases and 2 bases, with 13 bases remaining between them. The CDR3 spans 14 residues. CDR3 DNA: TGCGCCAGCAGCCTGCAGGGCGAGAACTATGGCTACACCTTC. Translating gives CASSLQGENYGYTF.

The DNA of the CDR3 is TGTGCCAGCAGCTTGGGTTGGGATGCCGGGGGCCAACTCCCCCTCCACTTT. Its translation is CASSLGWDAGGQLPLHF. V usage is TRBV9 and J usage is TRBJ1-6, with D possibly TRBD1 on 6 matching bases. V was trimmed by 4 bases and J by 13 bases, leaving 27 bases between them. This CDR3 is built from 17 residues. Germline CDR1 SGDLS, CDR2 YYNGEE.

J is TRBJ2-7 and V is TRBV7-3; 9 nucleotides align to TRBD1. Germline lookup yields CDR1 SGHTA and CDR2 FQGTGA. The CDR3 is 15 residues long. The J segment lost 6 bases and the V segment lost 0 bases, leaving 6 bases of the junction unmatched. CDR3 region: CASSLTAGQGREQYF. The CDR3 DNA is TGTGCCAGCAGCTTAACGGCGGGACAGGGTCGCGAGCAGTACTTC.

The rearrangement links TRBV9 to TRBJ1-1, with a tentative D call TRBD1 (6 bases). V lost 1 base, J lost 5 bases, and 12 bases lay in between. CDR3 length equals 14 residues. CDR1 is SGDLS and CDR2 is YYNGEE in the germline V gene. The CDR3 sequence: CASSVLLGGTEAFF. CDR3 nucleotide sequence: TGTGCCAGCAGCGTATTATTAGGGGGTACTGAAGCTTTCTTT. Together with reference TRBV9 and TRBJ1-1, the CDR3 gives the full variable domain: DSGVTQTPKHLITATGQRVTLRCSPRSGDLSVYWYQQSLDQGLQFLIQYYNGEERAKGNILERFSAQQFPDLHSELNLSSLELGDSALYFCASSVLLGGTEAFFGQGTRLTVV.

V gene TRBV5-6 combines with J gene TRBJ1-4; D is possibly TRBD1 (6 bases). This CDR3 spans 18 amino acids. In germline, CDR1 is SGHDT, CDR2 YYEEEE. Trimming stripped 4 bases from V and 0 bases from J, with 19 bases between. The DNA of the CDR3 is TGTGCCAGCAGCCCTAGGTCCGGGACAAGCACAACTAATGAAAAACTGTTTTTT. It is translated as CASSPRSGTSTTNEKLFF.

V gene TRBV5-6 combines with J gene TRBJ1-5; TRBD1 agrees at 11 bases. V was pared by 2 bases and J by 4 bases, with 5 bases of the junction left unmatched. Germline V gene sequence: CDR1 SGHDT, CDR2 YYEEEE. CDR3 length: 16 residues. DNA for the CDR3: TGTGCCAGCAGCTTATGGGACAGGGGGTTTAATCAGCCCCAGCATTTT. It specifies CASSLWDRGFNQPQHF.

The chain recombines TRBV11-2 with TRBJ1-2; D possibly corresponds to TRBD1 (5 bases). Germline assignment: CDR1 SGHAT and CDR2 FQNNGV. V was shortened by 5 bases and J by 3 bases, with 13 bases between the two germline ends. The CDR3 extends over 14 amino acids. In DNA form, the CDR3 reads TGTGCCAGCAGCCCGTGGGGGGGAGACTATGGCTACACCTTC. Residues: CASSPWGGDYGYTF.

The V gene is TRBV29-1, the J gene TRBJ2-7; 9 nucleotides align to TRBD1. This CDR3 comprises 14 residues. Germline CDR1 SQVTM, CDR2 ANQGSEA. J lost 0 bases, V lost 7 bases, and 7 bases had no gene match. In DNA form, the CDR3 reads TGCAGCGGATCCGGGACAGGGAGCTCCTACGAGCAGTACTTC. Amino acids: CSGSGTGSSYEQYF.

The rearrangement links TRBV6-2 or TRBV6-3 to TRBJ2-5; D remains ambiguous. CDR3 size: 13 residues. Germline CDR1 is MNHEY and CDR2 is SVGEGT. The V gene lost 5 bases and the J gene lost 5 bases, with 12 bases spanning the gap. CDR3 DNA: TGTGCCAGCAGTGTGTTCGACGGGGAGACCCAGTACTTC. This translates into CASSVFDGETQYF.

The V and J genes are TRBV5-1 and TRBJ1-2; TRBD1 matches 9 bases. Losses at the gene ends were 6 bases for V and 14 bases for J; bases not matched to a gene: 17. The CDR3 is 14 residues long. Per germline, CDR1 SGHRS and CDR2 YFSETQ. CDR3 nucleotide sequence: TGCGCCAGCATGTACGGCGACAGGGGGGGAACGTATACCTTC. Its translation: CASMYGDRGGTYTF.

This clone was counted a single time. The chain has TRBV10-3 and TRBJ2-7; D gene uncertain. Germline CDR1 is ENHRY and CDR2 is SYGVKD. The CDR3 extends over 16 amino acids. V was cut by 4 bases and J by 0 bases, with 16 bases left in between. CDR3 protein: CAISVGPSRSSYEQYF. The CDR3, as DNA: TGTGCCATCAGTGTCGGTCCTTCTAGGAGCTCCTACGAGCAGTACTTC.

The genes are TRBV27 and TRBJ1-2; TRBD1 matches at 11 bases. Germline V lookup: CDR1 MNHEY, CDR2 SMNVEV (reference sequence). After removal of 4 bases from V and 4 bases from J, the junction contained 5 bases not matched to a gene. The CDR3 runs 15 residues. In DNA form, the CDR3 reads TGTGCCAGCAGTTATCGGACAGGGGGCGGCTATGGCTACACCTTC. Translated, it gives CASSYRTGGGYGYTF.

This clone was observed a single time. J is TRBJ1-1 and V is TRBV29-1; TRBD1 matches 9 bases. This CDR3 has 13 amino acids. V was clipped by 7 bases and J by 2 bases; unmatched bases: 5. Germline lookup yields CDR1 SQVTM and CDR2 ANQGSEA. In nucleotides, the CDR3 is TGCAGCGCCTTGGACAGGGGTAACACTGAAGCTTTCTTT. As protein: CSALDRGNTEAFF.

The CDR3 DNA is TGTGCCAGCAGTGAAGCGCGGCCGCCGGAAGCTTTCTTT. It codes for CASSEARPPEAFF. The chain carries TRBV2 and TRBJ1-1; D not certain. Germline-derived CDR1 and CDR2 are SNHLY and FYNNEI. The V and J ends lost 0 bases and 8 bases respectively, with 10 bases between them. CDR3 length equals 13 residues.

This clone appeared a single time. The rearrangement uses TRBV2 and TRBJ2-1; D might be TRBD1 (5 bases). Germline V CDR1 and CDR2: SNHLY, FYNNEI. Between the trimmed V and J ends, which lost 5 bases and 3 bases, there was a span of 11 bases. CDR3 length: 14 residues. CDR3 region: CASSSRQHYNEQFF. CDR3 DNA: TGTGCCAGCAGTTCCAGACAGCACTACAATGAGCAGTTCTTC.